The clone carrying this T cell receptor beta chain was picked up many times. Antigen unknown. This entry is derived from a study of blood T cells in healthy people across ages. General study findings and limits: Per-million-T-cell TCR beta diversity fell roughly linearly with age. Greater diversity and more naive CD4+ cells were seen in long-lived donors than in aged donors.

Trimming cost V 6 bases and J 8 bases, with 17 bases left between them. The CDR3 has 13 amino acids. Germline V gene lookup returns CDR1 SGHDT and CDR2 YYEEEE. The second PCR ran roughly 6 to 11 cycles with a sample-barcoded 5' primer and J-beta primers. TCRdb independently ran MiXCR on the 5' RACE reads; one entry per CDR3 protein. The top ten clones hold 15% to 20% of a sample with more than 800,000 distinct CDR3 sequences, under 30% of them seen once. The sequenced sample consisted of blood. J is TRBJ2-5 and V is TRBV5-6; D is tentatively TRBD1 or TRBD2 (5 bases each). This receptor was obtained from a woman of 80 years or more in good health. Here the CDR3 reads CASMSSGQYTQYF. The CDR3 DNA sequence: TGTGCCAGCATGTCGTCGGGGCAGTACACCCAGTACTTC.